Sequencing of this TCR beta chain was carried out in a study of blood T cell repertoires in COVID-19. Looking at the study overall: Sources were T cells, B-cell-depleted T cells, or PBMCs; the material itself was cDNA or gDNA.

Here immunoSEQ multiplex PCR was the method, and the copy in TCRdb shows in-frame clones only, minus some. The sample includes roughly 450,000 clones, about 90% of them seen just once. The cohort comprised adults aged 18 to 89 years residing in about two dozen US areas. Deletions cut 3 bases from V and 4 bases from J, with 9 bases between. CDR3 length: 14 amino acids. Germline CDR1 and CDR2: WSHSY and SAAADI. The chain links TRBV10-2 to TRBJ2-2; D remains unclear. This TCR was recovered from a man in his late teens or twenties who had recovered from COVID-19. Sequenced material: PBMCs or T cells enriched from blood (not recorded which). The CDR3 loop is CASSENSLTGELFF. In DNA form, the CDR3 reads TGCGCCAGCAGTGAAAATAGCCTCACCGGGGAGCTGTTTTTT.